This TCR beta chain came from a study of blood T cell repertoires in COVID-19. The overall study: COVID-19 samples, acute and convalescent, were from the United States, Italy and Spain.

V was cut by 7 bases and J by 2 bases, with 14 bases left in between. The CDR3 runs 13 residues. Germline V lookup: CDR1 GTSNPN, CDR2 SVGIG (reference sequence). In the original analysis: Quantification of nucleated cells was approximated via reference gene primer amplification. Generated by immunoSEQ multiplex PCR, the TCRdb table keeps only in-frame clones and is missing some. V and J calls and clone size are as listed in that table; D and trimming were resolved from the DNA. The sample consists of more than 300,000 clones, about 90% of them appearing once. Seattle researchers signed up patients amid active infection and tracked them longitudinally.

V and J are TRBV30 and TRBJ1-1, with D perhaps TRBD1 (5 bases). The sequence came from a woman aged 45-65 years with COVID-19, enrolled during active disease. Sequencing was carried out using peripheral blood. In nucleotides, the CDR3 is TGTGCCTCCTCACCGGACATTAACACTGAAGCTTTCTTT. Its protein is CASSPDINTEAFF.